This T cell receptor beta chain was observed in a study of blood T cell repertoires in COVID-19. Study in general: The United States, Italy and Spain supplied acute and convalescent COVID-19 samples. The analysed material was cDNA or gDNA that came from T cells, B-cell-depleted T cells, or PBMCs.

The V gene lost 1 base and the J gene lost 1 base, with 14 bases spanning the gap. CDR1 and CDR2 from the germline V gene are SGHRS and YFSETQ. The CDR3 covers 16 residues. Source study methods: Estimation of nucleated cell counts was performed using reference gene primer amplification. Assay: immunoSEQ multiplex PCR; the TCRdb copy retains only in-frame clones and omits some. The DNA was the basis for D and trimming; V, J and clone size are from that table. This sample yields about 400,000 clones, of which around 90% are seen a single time; 3% belongs to the top ten. The chain joins TRBV5-1 to TRBJ1-1; D is unresolved. The sequenced sample consisted of peripheral blood. This receptor was identified in a human donor in a cohort sampled during active COVID-19. CDR3 coding DNA: TGCGCCAGCAGCTTGACGGGAGAAACCCCGAACACTGAAGCTTTCTTT. Protein sequence: CASSLTGETPNTEAFF.